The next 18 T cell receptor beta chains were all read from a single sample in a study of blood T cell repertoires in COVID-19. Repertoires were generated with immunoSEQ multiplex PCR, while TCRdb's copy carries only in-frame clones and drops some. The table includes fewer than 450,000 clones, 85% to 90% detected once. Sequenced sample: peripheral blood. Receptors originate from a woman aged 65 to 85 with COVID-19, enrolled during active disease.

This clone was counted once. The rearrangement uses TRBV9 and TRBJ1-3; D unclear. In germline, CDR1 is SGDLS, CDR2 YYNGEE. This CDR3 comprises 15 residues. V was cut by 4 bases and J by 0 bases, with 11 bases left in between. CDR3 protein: CASSLTQSSGNTIYF. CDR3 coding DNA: TGTGCCAGCAGCTTGACACAGTCCTCTGGAAACACCATATATTTT.

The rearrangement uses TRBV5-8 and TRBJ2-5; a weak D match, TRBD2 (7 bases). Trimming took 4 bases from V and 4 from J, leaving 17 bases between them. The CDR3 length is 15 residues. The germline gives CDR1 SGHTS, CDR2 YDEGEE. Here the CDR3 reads CASSPPRGRRETQYF. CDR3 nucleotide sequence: TGTGCCAGCAGCCCCCCGCGGGGGCGGAGAGAGACCCAGTACTTC.

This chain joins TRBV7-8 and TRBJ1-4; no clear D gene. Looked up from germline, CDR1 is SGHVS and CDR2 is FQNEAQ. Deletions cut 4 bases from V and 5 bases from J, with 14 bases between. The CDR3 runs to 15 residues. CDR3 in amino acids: CASSSWTGGNEKLFF. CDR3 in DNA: TGTGCCAGCAGCTCCTGGACGGGAGGGAATGAAAAACTGTTTTTT.

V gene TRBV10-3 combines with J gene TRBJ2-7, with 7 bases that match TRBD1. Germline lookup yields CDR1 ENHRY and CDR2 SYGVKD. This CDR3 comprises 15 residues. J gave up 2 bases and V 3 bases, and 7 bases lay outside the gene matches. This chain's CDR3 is CAISDPSTGTYEQYF. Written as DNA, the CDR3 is TGTGCCATCAGTGACCCCTCGACAGGGACCTACGAGCAGTACTTC.

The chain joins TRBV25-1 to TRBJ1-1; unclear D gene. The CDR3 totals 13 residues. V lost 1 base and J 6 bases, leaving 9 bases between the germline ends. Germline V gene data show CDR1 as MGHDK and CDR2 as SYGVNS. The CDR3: CASSELGRSEAFF. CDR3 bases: TGTGCCAGCAGTGAATTGGGGAGGTCTGAAGCTTTCTTT.

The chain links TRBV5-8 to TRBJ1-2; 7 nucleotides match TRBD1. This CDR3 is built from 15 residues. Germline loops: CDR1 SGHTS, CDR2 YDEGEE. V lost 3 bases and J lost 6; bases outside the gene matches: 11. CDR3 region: CASSSRDRPRDGYTF. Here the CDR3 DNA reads TGTGCCAGCAGCTCCAGGGACAGACCTCGGGATGGCTACACCTTC.

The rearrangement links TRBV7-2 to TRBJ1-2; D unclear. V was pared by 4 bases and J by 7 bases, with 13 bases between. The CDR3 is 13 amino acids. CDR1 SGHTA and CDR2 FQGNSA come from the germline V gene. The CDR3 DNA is TGTGCCAGCAGCTCGTCCACTTTAGCTGGCTACACCTTC. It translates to CASSSSTLAGYTF.

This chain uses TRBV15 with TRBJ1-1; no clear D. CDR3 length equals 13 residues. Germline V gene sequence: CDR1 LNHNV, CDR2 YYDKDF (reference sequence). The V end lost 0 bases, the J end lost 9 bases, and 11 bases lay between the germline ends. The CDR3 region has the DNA TGTGCCACCAGCAGAGATATTGAGGTCAAAGCTTTCTTT. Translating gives CATSRDIEVKAFF.

CDR3 in amino acids: CASSIEGQGSRSNTEAFF. The CDR3, as DNA: TGTGCCAGTAGTATAGAAGGCCAGGGTTCGAGGAGCAACACTGAAGCTTTCTTT. The rearrangement joins TRBV19 to TRBJ1-1; D may be TRBD1 (5 bases). V gave up 0 bases and J gave up 2 bases, with 19 bases separating them. The CDR3 runs to 18 residues. In germline, CDR1 is LNHDA, CDR2 SQIVND (reference sequence).

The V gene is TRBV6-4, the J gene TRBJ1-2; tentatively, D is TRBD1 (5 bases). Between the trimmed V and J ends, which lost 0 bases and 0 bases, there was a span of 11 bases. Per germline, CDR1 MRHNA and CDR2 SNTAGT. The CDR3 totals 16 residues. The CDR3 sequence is CASSDSFGASNYGYTF. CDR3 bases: TGTGCCAGCAGTGACTCATTTGGGGCGTCTAACTATGGCTACACCTTC.

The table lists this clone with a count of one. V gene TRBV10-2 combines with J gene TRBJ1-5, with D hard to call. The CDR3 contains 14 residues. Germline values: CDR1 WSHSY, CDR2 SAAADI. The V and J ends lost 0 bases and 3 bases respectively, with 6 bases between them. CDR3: CASSESQVNQPQHF. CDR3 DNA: TGCGCCAGCAGTGAGTCGCAGGTCAATCAGCCCCAGCATTTT.

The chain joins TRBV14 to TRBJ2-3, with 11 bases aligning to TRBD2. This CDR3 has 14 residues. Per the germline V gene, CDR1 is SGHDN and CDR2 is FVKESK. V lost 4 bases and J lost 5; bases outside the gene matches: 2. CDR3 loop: CASSLAGGRDTQYF. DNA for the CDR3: TGTGCCAGCAGCCTAGCGGGGGGGAGAGATACGCAGTATTTT.

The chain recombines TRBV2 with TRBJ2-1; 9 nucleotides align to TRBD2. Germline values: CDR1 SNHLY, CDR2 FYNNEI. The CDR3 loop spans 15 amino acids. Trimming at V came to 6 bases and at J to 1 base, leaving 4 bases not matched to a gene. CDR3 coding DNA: TGTGCCAGCAGCCCTAGCGGGGCTTCCTACAATGAGCAGTTCTTC. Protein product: CASSPSGASYNEQFF.

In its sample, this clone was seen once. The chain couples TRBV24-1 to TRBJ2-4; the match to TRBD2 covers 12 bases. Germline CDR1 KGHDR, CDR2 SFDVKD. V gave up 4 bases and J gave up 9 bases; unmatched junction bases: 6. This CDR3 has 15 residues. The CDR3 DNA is TGTGCCACCAGTGACCCGAGGACTAGCGGGGCCATTCAGTACTTC. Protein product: CATSDPRTSGAIQYF.

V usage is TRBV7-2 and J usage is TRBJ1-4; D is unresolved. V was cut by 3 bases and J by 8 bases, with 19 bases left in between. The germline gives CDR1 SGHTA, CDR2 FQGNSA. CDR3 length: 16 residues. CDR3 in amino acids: CASSFESSRVREKLFF. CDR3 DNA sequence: TGTGCCAGCAGCTTCGAGAGCTCCCGGGTCAGAGAAAAACTGTTTTTT.

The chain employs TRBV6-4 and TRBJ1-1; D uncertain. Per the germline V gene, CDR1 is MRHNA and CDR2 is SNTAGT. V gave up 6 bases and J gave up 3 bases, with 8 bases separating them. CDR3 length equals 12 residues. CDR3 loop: CASRVQHTEAFF. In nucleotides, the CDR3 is TGTGCCAGCAGAGTACAGCACACTGAAGCTTTCTTT.

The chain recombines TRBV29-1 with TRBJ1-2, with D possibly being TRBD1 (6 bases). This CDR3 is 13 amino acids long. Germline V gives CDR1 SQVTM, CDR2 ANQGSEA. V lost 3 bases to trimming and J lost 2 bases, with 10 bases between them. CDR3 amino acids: CSVEGGANYGYTF. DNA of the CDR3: TGCAGCGTTGAGGGGGGGGCAAACTATGGCTACACCTTC.

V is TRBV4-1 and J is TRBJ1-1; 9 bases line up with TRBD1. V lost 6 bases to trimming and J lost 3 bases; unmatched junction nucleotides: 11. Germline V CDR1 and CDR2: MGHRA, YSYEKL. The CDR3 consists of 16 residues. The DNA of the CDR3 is TGCGCCAGCAGACCTCCGGGACAGGGTTTGGACACTGAAGCTTTCTTT. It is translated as CASRPPGQGLDTEAFF.